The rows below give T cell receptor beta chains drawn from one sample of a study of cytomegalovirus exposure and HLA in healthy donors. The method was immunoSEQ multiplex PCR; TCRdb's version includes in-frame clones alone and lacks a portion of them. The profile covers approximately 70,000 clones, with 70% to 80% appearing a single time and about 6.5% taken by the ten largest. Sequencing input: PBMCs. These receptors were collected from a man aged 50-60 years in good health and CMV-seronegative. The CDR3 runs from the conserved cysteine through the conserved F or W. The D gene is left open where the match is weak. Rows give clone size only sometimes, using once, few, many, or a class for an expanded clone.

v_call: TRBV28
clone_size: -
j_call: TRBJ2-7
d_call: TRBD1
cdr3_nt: TGTGCCAGCAGGACCCGAGGGACAGGAGGTTACGAGCAGTACTTC
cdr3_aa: CASRTRGTGGYEQYF

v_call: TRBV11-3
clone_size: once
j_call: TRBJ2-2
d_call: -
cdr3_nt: TGTGCCAGCAGCTTATCTTTTTCCGGGGAGCTGTTTTTT
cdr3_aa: CASSLSFSGELFF

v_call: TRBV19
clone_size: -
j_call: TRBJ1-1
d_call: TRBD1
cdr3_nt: TGTGCCAGTAGTATCCAGGGGGGGAACACTGAAGCTTTCTTT
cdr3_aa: CASSIQGGNTEAFF

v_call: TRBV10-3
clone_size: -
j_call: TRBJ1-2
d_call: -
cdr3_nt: TGTGCCATCAGTGAAGGAGGGGACTATGGCTACACCTTC
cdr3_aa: CAISEGGDYGYTF

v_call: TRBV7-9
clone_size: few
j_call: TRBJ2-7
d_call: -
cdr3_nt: TGTGCCAGCAGCCTCCAGGGTTCCGAGCAGTACTTC
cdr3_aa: CASSLQGSEQYF

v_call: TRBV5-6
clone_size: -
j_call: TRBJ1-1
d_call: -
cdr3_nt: TGTGCCAGCAGCAGAAGGGGGGGCGCCGTTACTGAAGCTTTCTTT
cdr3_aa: CASSRRGGAVTEAFF

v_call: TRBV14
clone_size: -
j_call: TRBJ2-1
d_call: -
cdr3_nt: TGTGCCAGCAGCCCGGGATTTGATGAGCAGTTCTTC
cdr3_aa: CASSPGFDEQFF

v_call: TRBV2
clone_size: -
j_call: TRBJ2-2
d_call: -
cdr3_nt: TGTGCCAGCAGGACTATGTTCCCGGGGGTCGGGACCGGGGAGCTGTTTTTT
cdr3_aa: CASRTMFPGVGTGELFF

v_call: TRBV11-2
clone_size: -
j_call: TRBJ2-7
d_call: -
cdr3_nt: TGTGCCAGCAGCACTAATTTTGCGGGCTTCCTGAGCTCCTACGAGCAGTACTTC
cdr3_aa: CASSTNFAGFLSSYEQYF

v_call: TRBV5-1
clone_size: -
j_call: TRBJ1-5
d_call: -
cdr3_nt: TGCGCCAGCAGCCAAGGACACTTAGGGAGCAATCAGCCCCAGCATTTT
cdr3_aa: CASSQGHLGSNQPQHF

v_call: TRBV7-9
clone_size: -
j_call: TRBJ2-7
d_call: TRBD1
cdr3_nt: TGTGCCAGCAGCTCCAAAACCGGGACAGCCAACTACGAGCAGTACTTC
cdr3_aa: CASSSKTGTANYEQYF

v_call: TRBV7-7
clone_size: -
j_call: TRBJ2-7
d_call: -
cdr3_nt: TGTGCTAGCAGCTTAGGTTTCGGTAACGAGCAGTACTTC
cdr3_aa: CASSLGFGNEQYF

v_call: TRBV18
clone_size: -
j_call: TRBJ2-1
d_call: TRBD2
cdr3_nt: TGTGCCAGCTCTTCGACCGCGGGAGTGGGGAATGAGCAGTTCTTC
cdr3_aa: CASSSTAGVGNEQFF

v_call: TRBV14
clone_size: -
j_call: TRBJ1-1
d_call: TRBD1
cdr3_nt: TGTGCCAGCAGCCAACTGACAGGGGTTAACACTGAAGCTTTCTTT
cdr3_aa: CASSQLTGVNTEAFF

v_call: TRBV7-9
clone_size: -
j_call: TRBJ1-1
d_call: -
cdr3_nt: TGTGCCAGCAGCCTTCCGGGGGTTCAAGCTTTCTTT
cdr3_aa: CASSLPGVQAFF

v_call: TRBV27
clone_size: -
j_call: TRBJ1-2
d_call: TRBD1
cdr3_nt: TGTGCCAGCAGTTTATCTCCAGGGGGAAGCTACACCTTC
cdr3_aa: CASSLSPGGSYTF

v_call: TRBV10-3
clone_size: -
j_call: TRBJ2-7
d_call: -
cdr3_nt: TGTGCCATCAGTGAGCCCCTCGTATCCGAGCAGTACTTC
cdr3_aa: CAISEPLVSEQYF

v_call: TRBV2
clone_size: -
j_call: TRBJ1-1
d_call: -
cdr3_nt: TGTGCCAGCAGTCCAATATCCACTAGGATTATTAGTGAAGCTTTCTTT
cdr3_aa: CASSPISTRIISEAFF

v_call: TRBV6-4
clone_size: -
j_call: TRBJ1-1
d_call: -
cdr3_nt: TGTGCCAGCAGTGCCACAGGGTCTGGCACTGAAGCTTTCTTT
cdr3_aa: CASSATGSGTEAFF

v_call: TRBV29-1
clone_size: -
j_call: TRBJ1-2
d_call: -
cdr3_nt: TGCAGCGTTGGAGTGGGAGACCCTTACACCTTC
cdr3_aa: CSVGVGDPYTF

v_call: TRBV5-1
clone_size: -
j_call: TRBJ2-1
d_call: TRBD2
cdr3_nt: TGCGCCAGCAGCTTCCTAGCGGGGGGCGGCTACAATGAGCAGTTCTTC
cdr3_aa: CASSFLAGGGYNEQFF

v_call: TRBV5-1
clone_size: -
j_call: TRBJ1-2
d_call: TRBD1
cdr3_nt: TGCGCCAGCAGCTTGGGTGACAGGGGAGGAGGCTATGGCTACACCTTC
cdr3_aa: CASSLGDRGGGYGYTF

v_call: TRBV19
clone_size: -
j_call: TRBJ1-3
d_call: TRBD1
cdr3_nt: TGTGCCAGTAGATGGACAGGGAGCTCTGGAAACACCATATATTTT
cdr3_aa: CASRWTGSSGNTIYF

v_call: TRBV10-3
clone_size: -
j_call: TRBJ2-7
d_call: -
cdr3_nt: TGTGCCATCAGTGACCGGGACGAGCAGTACTTC
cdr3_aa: CAISDRDEQYF

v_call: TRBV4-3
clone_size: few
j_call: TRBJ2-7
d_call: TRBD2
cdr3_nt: TGCGCCAGCAGCCAAGCCCGCGCTAGCGGGTACGAGCAGTACTTC
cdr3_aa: CASSQARASGYEQYF

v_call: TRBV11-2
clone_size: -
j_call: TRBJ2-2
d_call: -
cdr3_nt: TGTGCCAGCAGCTTAGGACGCACAGCCGCCGGGGAGCTGTTTTTT
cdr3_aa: CASSLGRTAAGELFF

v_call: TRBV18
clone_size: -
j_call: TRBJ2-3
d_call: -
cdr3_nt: TGTGCCAGCTCATCCTCAAAACCGGCCCGGGGGACAGATACGCAGTATTTT
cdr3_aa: CASSSSKPARGTDTQYF

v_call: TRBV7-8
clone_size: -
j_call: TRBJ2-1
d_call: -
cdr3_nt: TGTGCCAGCAGCTTTAGCGCCAATGAGCAGTTCTTC
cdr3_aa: CASSFSANEQFF

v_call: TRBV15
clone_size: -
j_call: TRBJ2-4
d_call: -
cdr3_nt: TGTGCCACCAGCAGAGCAAAGGAGGGACCGAACATTCAGTACTTC
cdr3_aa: CATSRAKEGPNIQYF

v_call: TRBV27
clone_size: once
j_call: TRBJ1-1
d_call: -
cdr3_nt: TGTGCCAGCAGCCCGACAGATCATAATGAAGCTTTCTTT
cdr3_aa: CASSPTDHNEAFF

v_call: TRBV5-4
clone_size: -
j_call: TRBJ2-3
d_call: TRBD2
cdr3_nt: TGTGCCAGCAGCTTGGGGGGACTAGCGGGAGTCGCAGATACGCAGTATTTT
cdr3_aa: CASSLGGLAGVADTQYF

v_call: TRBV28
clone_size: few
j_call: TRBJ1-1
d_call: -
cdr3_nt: TGTGCCAGCAGTACACAACAGGGGAACACTGAAGCTTTCTTT
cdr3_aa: CASSTQQGNTEAFF

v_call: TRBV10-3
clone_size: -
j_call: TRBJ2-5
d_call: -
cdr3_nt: TGTGCCATCAGTACAGGTCAACAAGAGACCCAGTACTTC
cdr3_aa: CAISTGQQETQYF

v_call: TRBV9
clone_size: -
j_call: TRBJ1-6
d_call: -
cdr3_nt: TGTGCCAGCGGTGCAGGCGGAGGAGACAATTCACCCCTCCACTTT
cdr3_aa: CASGAGGGDNSPLHF

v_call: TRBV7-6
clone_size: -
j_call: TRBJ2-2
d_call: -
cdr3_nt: TGTGCCAGCAGCTTACCCAACTTCCAGGCAGTTTTCACCGGGGAGCTGTTTTTT
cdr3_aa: CASSLPNFQAVFTGELFF

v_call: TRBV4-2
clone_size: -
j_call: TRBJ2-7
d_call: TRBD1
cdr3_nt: TGTGCCAGCAGCCAACCGGACAGGGTCCACGAGCAGTACTTC
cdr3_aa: CASSQPDRVHEQYF

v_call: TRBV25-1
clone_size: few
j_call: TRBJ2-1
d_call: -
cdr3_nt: TGTGCCAGCAGTGTCCGGGACTACAATGAGCAGTTCTTC
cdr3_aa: CASSVRDYNEQFF

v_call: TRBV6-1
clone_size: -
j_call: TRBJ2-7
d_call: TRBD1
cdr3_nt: TGTGCCAGTCGCCCCGGGACAGGTCCCTACGAGCAGTACTTC
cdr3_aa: CASRPGTGPYEQYF

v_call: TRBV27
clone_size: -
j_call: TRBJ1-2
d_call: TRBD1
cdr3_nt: TGTGCCAGCAGAGGGACAGGGGAAAACTATGGCTACACCTTC
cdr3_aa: CASRGTGENYGYTF

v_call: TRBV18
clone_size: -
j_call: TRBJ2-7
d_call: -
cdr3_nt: TGTGCCAGCTCACCACCGTCCAGGCCTTCGTACGAGCAGTACTTC
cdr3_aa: CASSPPSRPSYEQYF

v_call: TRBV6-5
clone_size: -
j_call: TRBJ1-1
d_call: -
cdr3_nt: TGTGCCAGCATACCAGGGGTACTTAATCAGAAAGCTTTCTTT
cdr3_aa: CASIPGVLNQKAFF

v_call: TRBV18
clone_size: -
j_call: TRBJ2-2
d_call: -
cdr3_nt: TGTGCCAGCTCACCGTTCACGCCAAAGGAGGGCGGGGAGCTGTTTTTT
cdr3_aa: CASSPFTPKEGGELFF

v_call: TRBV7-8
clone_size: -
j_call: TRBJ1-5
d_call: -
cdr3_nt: TGTGCCAGCAGGCGGGAAACTGGGCAGCCCCAGCATTTT
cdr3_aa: CASRRETGQPQHF

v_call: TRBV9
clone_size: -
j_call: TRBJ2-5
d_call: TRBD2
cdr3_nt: TGTGCCAGCAGCACCCCCGGGACTACGGAGACCCAGTACTTC
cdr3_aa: CASSTPGTTETQYF

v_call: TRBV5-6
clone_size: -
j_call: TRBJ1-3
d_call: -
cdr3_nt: TGTGCCAGCAGCCTTTTTTTGAGAGAGCGGTACTCTGGAAACACCATATATTTT
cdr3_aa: CASSLFLRERYSGNTIYF

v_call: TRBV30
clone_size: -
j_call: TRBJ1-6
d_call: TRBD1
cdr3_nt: TGTGCCTGGAGATGGTACAGGGGACCGTCACCCCTCCACTTT
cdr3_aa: CAWRWYRGPSPLHF

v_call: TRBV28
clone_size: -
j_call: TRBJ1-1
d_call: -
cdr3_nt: TGTGCCAGCAGTTCCCCGACTGTCGAAGCTTTCTTT
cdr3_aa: CASSSPTVEAFF

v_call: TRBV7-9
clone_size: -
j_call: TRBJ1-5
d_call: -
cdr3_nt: TGTGCCAGCAGCTTTGACGGGAATCAGCCCCAGCATTTT
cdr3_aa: CASSFDGNQPQHF

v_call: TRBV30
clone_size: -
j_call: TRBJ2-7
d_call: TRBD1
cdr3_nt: TGTGCCTGGAGCCGCAGGGGGTCCTACGAGCAGTACTTC
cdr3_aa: CAWSRRGSYEQYF

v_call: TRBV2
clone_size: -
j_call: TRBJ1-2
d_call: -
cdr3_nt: TGTGCCAGCATCCCTGAACTTGGGGAGGGCTACACCTTC
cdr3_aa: CASIPELGEGYTF

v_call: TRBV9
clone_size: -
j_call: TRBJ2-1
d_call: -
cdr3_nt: TGTGCCAGCAGCGTAGGCAGGGGCTCCTACAATGAGCAGTTCTTC
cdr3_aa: CASSVGRGSYNEQFF

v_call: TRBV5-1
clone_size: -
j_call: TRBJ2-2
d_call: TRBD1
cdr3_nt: TGCGCCAGCAGCCCACGACAGGGGGCGCATGGGGAGCTGTTTTTT
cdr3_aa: CASSPRQGAHGELFF

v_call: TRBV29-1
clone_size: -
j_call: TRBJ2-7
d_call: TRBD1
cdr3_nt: TGCAGCGGGACCCGACAGGGGGCTCGCGAGCAGTACTTC
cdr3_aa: CSGTRQGAREQYF

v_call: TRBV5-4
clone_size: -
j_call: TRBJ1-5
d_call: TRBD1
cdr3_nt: TGTGCCAGCAGCTTGGACAGGGGGCTAACTCAGCCCCAGCATTTT
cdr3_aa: CASSLDRGLTQPQHF